A single sample gave rise to the 8 T cell receptor beta chains below, sequenced in a study of OX40 agonist ivuxolimab in advanced cancers. To prepare the library, the immunoSEQ multiplex PCR assay was applied. TCRdb's version of the immuneACCESS table is confined to in-frame rearrangements and falls short of the full clone set. An unresolved V gene accounts for under half of the shortfall where checked; the remainder is of unknown origin. The sample contains tens of thousands of clones, around 87% of them found a single time. The ten largest clonotypes hold about 1.3% of the sample. The material sequenced was CD4+ or CD8+ T cells sorted from blood, taken in a trial of the OX40 agonist ivuxolimab. These receptor sequences come from an adult with an advanced solid tumor such as melanoma, head and neck, liver or kidney cancer.

The chain recombines TRBV11-2 with TRBJ1-1; D uncertain. There are 12 residues in the CDR3. V gave up 5 bases and J gave up 8 bases, with 12 bases separating them. Germline CDR1 is SGHAT and CDR2 is FQNNGV. The CDR3 reads CASSIIGIEAFF. The CDR3 nucleotides read TGTGCCAGCAGCATAATAGGGATAGAAGCTTTCTTT.

V usage is TRBV5-1 and J usage is TRBJ2-1; D is perhaps TRBD1 (5 bases). In germline, CDR1 is SGHRS, CDR2 YFSETQ. The CDR3 totals 14 residues. Trimming cost V 0 bases and J 9 bases, with 13 bases left between them. CDR3 region: CASSLAWQGTEQFF. CDR3 in DNA: TGCGCCAGCAGCTTGGCCTGGCAGGGTACTGAGCAGTTCTTC.

The chain employs TRBV19 and TRBJ1-1; no definite D call. V was cut by 7 bases and J by 4 bases, with 16 bases left in between. The CDR3 covers 14 residues. In germline, CDR1 is LNHDA, CDR2 SQIVND (reference sequence). The CDR3 DNA is TGTGCCAGTACCATGGCCGTGGTGGGCACTGAAGCTTTCTTT. Translated, it gives CASTMAVVGTEAFF.

The chain uses TRBV7-9 and TRBJ2-3, with D maybe TRBD2 (6 bases). Germline-derived CDR1 and CDR2 are SEHNR and FQNEAQ (reference sequence). The CDR3 loop spans 13 amino acids. Trimming removed 1 base from V and 8 bases from J, with 10 bases in between. DNA of the CDR3: TGTGCCAGCAGCTTAGTTGAAGCGGGTACGCAGTATTTT. As protein: CASSLVEAGTQYF.

The chain joins TRBV18 to TRBJ1-4; D call uncertain. Germline V gene data show CDR1 as KGHSH and CDR2 as LQKENI. This CDR3 comprises 13 residues. The V end was cut by 2 bases, the J end by 5 bases, with 6 bases between. CDR3 residues: CASSPGMNEKLFF. For the CDR3, the DNA is TGTGCCAGCTCACCAGGGATGAATGAAAAACTGTTTTTT.

This clone was seen once. The V call is TRBV6-6, the J call TRBJ2-5; 7 bases map to TRBD1. CDR1 and CDR2 from the germline V gene are MNHNY and SVGAGI (reference sequence). V trimming: 5 bases; J trimming: 2 bases; junction bases outside the gene matches: 2. The CDR3 covers 13 residues. The CDR3 coding sequence is TGTGCCAGCAGTCCGGGACAGCAAGAGACCCAGTACTTC. It yields the protein CASSPGQQETQYF.

The chain combines TRBV19 with TRBJ1-5; possible D gene TRBD1, 5 bases. The CDR3 runs to 16 residues. The V and J ends lost 6 bases and 1 base respectively, with 16 bases between them. The germline gives CDR1 LNHDA, CDR2 SQIVND (reference sequence). In DNA, the CDR3 is TGTGCCAGTAGCCAAGGGCAGGGAAGGAGCAATCAGCCCCAGCATTTT. Encoded protein: CASSQGQGRSNQPQHF.

The chain carries TRBV28 and TRBJ1-5, with a weak D call TRBD1 (5 bases). The length of the CDR3 is 19 residues. The V end lost 2 bases, the J end lost 0 bases, and 20 bases lay between the germline ends. Germline loops: CDR1 MDHEN, CDR2 SYDVKM. The CDR3, as DNA: TGTGCCAGCAGTTTAGGGGTAGGACATGAACCCTATAGCAATCAGCCCCAGCATTTT. It encodes CASSLGVGHEPYSNQPQHF.